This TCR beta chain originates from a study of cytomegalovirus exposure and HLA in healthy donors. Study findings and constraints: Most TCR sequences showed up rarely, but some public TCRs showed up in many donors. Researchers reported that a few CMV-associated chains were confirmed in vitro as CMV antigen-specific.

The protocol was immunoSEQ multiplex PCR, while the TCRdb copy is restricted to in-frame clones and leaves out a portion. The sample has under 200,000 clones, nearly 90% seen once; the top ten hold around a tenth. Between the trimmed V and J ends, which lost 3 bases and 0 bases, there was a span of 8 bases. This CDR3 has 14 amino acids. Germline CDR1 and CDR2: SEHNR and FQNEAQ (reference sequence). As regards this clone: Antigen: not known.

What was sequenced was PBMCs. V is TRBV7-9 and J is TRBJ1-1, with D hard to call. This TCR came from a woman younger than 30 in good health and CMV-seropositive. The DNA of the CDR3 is TGTGCCAGCAGCTTTCAGGCCTTGAACACTGAAGCTTTCTTT. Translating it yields CASSFQALNTEAFF.